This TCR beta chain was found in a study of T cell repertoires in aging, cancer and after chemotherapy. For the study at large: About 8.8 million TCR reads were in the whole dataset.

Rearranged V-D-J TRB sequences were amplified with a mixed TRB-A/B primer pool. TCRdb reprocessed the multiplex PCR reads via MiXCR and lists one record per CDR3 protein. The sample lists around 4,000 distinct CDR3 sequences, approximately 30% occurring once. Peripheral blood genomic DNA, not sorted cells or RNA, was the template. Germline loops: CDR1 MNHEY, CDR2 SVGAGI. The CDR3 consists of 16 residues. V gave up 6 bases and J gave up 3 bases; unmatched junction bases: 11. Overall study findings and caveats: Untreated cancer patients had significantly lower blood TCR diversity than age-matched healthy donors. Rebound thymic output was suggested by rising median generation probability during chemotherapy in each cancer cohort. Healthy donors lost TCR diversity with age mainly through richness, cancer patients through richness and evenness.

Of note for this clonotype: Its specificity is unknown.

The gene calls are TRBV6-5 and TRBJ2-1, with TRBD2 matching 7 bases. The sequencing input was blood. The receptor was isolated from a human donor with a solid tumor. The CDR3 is CASRTSAGPLYNEQFF. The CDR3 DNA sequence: TGTGCCAGCAGAACTAGCGCCGGACCCCTCTACAATGAGCAGTTCTTC.